Below are 9 T cell receptor beta chains sequenced from a single sample in a study of CD8 T cells in Susac syndrome. RNA totalling about 0.45 to 1 ug underwent reverse transcription with random hexamers. MiXCR, run by TCRdb on the immunoSEQ multiplex PCR reads, gives a single entry per CDR3 protein. Of over 350,000 distinct CDR3 sequences listed, approximately 89% are singletons. Sequenced sample: CD8+ T cells from PBMCs. These receptor sequences come from a human donor with multiple sclerosis.

CDR3 DNA sequence: TGCGCCTCCTACTCAGGGACGCCGAGTGGCTACACCTTC. Translation: CASYSGTPSGYTF. This chain connects TRBV4-1 to TRBJ1-2; TRBD1 might be the D (5 bases). CDR1 and CDR2 from the germline V gene are MGHRA and YSYEKL. Trimming removed 11 bases from V and 7 bases from J, with 20 bases in between. CDR3 length: 13 amino acids.

The CDR3 DNA reads TGTGCCATCAGTGAAGCGGGAGCCACAGATACGCAGTATTTT. This encodes CAISEAGATDTQYF. This sequence joins TRBV10-3 and TRBJ2-3; 8 nucleotides align to TRBD2. Per germline, CDR1 ENHRY and CDR2 SYGVKD. The CDR3 extends over 14 amino acids. After removal of 3 bases from V and 2 bases from J, the junction contained 1 base not matched to a gene.

The J gene is TRBJ2-7, the V gene TRBV5-4, with D perhaps being TRBD1 or TRBD2 (5 bases each). V lost 4 bases and J 0 bases, leaving 14 bases between the germline ends. This CDR3 spans 15 amino acids. In germline, CDR1 is SGHNT, CDR2 YYREEE (reference sequence). CDR3 loop: CASSGRDGSSYEQYF. Written as DNA, the CDR3 is TGTGCCAGCAGCGGAAGGGACGGCAGCTCCTACGAGCAGTACTTC.

The rearrangement joins TRBV10-3 to TRBJ2-1; D gene unclear. This CDR3 is 14 amino acids long. Germline values: CDR1 ENHRY, CDR2 SYGVKD. The V and J ends lost 7 bases and 4 bases respectively, with 14 bases between them. CDR3 region: CAIKNSVPYNEQFF. As DNA, the CDR3 is TGTGCCATCAAAAATTCTGTCCCTTACAATGAGCAGTTCTTC.

This chain uses TRBV12-3 or TRBV12-4 with TRBJ2-5; 10 bases are a match to TRBD2. The V and J ends lost 4 bases and 1 base, in that order; junction bases with no gene match: 9. The CDR3 is 17 residues long. CDR3 in amino acids: CASSSYRAGGPQETQYF. Written as DNA, the CDR3 is TGTGCCAGCAGTTCGTATCGAGCGGGGGGGCCCCAAGAGACCCAGTACTTC.

The rearrangement links TRBV20-1 to TRBJ2-7; no firm D call. The length of the CDR3 is 13 residues. Germline CDR1 DFQATT, CDR2 SNEGSKA (reference sequence). Between the trimmed V and J ends, which lost 1 base and 2 bases, there was a span of 9 bases. In DNA form, the CDR3 reads TGCAGTGCTAGAGTCCGGCAGGCCTACGAGCAGTACTTC. Translated, it gives CSARVRQAYEQYF.

CDR3 in DNA: TGTGCCAGCACCCAAAGGGTGGGCCCCTACGAGCAGTACTTC. This sequence encodes CASTQRVGPYEQYF. V and J are TRBV2 and TRBJ2-7; D not certain. Germline loops: CDR1 SNHLY, CDR2 FYNNEI. There are 14 residues in the CDR3. V lost 7 bases to trimming and J lost 2 bases, with 15 bases between them.

V is TRBV5-1 and J is TRBJ2-5; D unresolved. Per the germline V gene, CDR1 is SGHRS and CDR2 is YFSETQ. The CDR3 is made up of 13 amino acids. V lost 7 bases and J 0 bases, leaving 10 bases between the germline ends. CDR3 sequence reads: CASDVGYQETQYF. CDR3 nucleotide sequence: TGCGCCAGCGACGTTGGGTACCAAGAGACCCAGTACTTC.

The chain recombines TRBV5-4 with TRBJ2-7; TRBD2 might be the D (5 bases). Germline lookup yields CDR1 SGHNT and CDR2 YYREEE (reference sequence). V dropped 3 bases and J dropped 2 bases, with 15 bases sitting between them. This CDR3 is 15 amino acids long. Here the CDR3 reads CASSSGESGAYEQYF. CDR3 in DNA: TGTGCCAGCAGCTCGGGCGAAAGCGGCGCCTACGAGCAGTACTTC.